This T cell receptor beta chain was identified in a study of shared clonotypes between healthy human individuals. Study in general: Each donor's CD8 memory used one plate, CD8 naive two, each CD4 subset three. Study-level findings and limits: Read depth was anticipated to influence clonotype sharing among donors.

Profiling relied on immunoSEQ multiplex PCR, and the TCRdb table lists in-frame clones only, not all of them. Among millions of clones listed, 85% to 95% were seen once. With respect to this clone: Its antigen is unidentified.

V trimming: 7 bases; J trimming: 8 bases; junction bases outside the gene matches: 8. Germline V gene lookup returns CDR1 MDHEN and CDR2 SYDVKM. The CDR3 extends over 15 amino acids. The TCR sequence derives from a man younger than 35 in good health. Some clones in this sample may be carry-over from other donors' samples. This sequence joins TRBV28 and TRBJ1-4, with TRBD1 identical over 12 bases. The sample consisted of naive CD4+ T cells from PBMCs. Documented subset: CD45RA+ positively selected. This CDR3 reads CASNPGTGGKEKLFF. The CDR3 DNA is TGTGCCAGCAATCCCGGGACAGGGGGCAAAGAAAAACTGTTTTTT.